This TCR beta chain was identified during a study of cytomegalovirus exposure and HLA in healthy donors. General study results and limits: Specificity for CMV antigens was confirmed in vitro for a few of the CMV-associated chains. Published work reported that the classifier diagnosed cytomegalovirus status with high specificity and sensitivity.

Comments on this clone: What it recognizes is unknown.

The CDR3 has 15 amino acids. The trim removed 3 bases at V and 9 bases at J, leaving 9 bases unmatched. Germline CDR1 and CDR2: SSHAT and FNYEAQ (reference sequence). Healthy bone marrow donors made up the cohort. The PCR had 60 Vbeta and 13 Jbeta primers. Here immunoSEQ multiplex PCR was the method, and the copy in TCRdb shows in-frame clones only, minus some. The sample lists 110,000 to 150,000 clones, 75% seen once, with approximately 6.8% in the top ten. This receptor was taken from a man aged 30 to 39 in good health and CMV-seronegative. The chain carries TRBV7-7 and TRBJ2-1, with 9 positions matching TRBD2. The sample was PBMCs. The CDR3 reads CASSFGLAPVGEQFF. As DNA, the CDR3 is TGTGCCAGCAGCTTTGGACTAGCGCCAGTTGGTGAGCAGTTCTTC.